This TCR beta chain was identified in a study of T cells after posttransplantation cyclophosphamide. Clones were sequenced by immunoSEQ multiplex PCR, and TCRdb holds only the in-frame ones, with some missing. The profile shows 10,000 to 12,000 clones, roughly 95% of them singletons. This CDR3 spans 17 amino acids. The germline V gene has CDR1 SGHRS and CDR2 YFSETQ. Trimming took off 0 bases at V and 0 bases at J, with 15 bases between the two ends. The TCR originated in a man aged 25 to 45 in good health and a related stem cell transplant donor. The chain carries TRBV5-1 and TRBJ1-1; D is ambiguous. Input material: naive CD8+ T cells sorted from PBMCs. The CDR3 coding sequence is TGCGCCAGCAGCTTGGGAGACTTCAAGATGTTGAACACTGAAGCTTTCTTT. Its protein product is CASSLGDFKMLNTEAFF.